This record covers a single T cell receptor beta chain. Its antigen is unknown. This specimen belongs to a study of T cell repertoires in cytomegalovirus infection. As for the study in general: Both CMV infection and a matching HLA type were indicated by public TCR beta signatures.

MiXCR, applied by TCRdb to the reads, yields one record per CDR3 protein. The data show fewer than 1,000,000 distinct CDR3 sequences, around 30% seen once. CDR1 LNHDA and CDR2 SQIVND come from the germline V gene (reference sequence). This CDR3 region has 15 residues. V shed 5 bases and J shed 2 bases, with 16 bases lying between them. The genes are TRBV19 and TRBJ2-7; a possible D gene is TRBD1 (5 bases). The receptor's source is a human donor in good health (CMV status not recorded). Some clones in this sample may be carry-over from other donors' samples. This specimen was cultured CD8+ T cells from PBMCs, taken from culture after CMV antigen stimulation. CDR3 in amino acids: CASSAGHGPAYEQYF. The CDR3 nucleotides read TGTGCCAGTAGTGCCGGACATGGACCTGCCTACGAGCAGTACTTC.